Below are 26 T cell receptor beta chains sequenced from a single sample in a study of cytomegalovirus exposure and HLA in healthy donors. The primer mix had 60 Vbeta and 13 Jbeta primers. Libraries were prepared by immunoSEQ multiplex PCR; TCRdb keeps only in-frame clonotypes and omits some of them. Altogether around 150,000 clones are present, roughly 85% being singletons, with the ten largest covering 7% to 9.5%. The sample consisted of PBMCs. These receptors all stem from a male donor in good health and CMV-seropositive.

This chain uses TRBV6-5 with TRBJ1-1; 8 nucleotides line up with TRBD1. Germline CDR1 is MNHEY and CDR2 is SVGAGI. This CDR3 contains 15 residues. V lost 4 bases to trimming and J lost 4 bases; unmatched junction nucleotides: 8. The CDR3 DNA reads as TGTGCCAGCAGTTCCTCAGGGGGCTTGGTCACTGAAGCTTTCTTT. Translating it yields CASSSSGGLVTEAFF.

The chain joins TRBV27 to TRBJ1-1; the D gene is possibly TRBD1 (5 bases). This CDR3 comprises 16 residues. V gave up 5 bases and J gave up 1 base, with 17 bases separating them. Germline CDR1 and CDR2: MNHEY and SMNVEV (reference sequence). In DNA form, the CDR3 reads TGTGCCAGCAGTCTAGGGACTCAGCCAGGGAACACTGAAGCTTTCTTT. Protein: CASSLGTQPGNTEAFF.

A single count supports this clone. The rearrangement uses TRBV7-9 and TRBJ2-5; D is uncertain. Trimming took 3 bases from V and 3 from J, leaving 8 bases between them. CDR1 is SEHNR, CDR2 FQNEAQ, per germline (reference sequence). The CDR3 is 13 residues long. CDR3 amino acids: CASSFFPEETQYF. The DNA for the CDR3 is TGTGCCAGCAGCTTCTTCCCGGAAGAGACCCAGTACTTC.

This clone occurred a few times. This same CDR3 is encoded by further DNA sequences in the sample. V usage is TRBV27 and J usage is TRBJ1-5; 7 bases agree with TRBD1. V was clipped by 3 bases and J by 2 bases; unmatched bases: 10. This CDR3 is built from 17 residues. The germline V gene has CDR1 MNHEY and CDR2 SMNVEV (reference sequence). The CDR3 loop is CASSFLPTGEGNQPQHF. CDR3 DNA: TGTGCCAGCAGTTTTTTGCCAACAGGGGAAGGCAATCAGCCCCAGCATTTT.

CDR3 in amino acids: CASSPPGPYEQYF. In nucleotides, the CDR3 is TGTGCCAGCTCACCACCGGGGCCCTACGAGCAGTACTTC. The rearrangement joins TRBV18 to TRBJ2-7; tentative D call: TRBD1 (5 bases). The germline V and J ends were trimmed by 0 bases and 2 bases, with 5 bases remaining between them. The V gene's germline CDR1 is KGHSH and CDR2 LQKENI. The CDR3 spans 13 residues.

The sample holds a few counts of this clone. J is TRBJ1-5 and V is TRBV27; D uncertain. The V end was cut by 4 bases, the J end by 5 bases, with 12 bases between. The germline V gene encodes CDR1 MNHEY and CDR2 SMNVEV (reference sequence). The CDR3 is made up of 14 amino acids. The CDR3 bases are TGTGCCAGCAGTTGGTCGGGGTTCGATCAGCCCCAGCATTTT. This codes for CASSWSGFDQPQHF.

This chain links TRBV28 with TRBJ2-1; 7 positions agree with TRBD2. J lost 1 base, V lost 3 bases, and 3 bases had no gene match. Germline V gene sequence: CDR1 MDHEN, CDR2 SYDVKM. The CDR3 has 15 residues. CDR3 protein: CASSFGGRSYNEQFF. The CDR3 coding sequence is TGTGCCAGCAGTTTTGGCGGGAGATCCTACAATGAGCAGTTCTTC.

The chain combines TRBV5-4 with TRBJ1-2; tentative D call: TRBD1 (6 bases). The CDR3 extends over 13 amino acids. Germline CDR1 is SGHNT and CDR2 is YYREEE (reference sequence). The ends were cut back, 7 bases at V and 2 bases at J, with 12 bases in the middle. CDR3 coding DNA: TGTGCCAGCCGACAAGGGGGAAACTATGGCTACACCTTC. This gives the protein CASRQGGNYGYTF.

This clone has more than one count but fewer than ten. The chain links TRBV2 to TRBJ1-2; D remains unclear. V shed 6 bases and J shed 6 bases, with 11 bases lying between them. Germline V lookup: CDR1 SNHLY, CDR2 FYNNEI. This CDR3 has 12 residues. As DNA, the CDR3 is TGTGCCAGCAGGGTCTTCGGGGATGGCTACACCTTC. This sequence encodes CASRVFGDGYTF.

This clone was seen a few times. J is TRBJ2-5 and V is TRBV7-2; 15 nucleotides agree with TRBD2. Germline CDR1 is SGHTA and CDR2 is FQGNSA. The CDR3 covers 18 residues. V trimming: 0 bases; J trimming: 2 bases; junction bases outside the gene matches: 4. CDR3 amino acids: CASSLAGLAGGPQETQYF. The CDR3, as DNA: TGTGCCAGCAGCTTAGCGGGACTAGCGGGGGGACCTCAAGAGACCCAGTACTTC.

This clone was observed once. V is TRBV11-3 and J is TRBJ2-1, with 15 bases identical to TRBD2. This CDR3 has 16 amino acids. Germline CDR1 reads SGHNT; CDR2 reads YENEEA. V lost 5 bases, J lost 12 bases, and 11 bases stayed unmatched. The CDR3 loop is CASSLGKGLAGGRQFF. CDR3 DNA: TGTGCCAGCAGCCTCGGGAAGGGACTAGCGGGAGGCAGGCAGTTCTTC. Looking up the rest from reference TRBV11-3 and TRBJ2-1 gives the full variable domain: EAGVVQSPRYKIIEKKQPVAFWCNPISGHNTLYWYLQNLGQGPELLIRYENEEAVDDSQLPKDRFSAERLKGVDSTLKIQPAELGDSAVYLCASSLGKGLAGGRQFFGPGTRLTVL.

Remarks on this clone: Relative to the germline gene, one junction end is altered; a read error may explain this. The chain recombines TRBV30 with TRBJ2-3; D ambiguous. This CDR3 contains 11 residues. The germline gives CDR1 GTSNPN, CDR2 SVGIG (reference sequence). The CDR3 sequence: CAWGVRDTQYF. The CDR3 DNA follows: TGTGCCTGGGGTGTACGGGATACGCAGTATTTT.

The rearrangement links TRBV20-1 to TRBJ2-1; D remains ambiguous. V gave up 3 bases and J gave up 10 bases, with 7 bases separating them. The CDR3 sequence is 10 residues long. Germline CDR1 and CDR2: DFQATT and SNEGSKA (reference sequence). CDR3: CSASPVEQFF. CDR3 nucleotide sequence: TGCAGTGCTAGTCCCGTGGAGCAGTTCTTC.

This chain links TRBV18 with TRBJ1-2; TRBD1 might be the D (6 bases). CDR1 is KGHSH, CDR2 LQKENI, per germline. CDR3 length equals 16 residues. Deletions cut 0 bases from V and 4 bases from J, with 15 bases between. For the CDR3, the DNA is TGTGCCAGCTCACCACCAGCGGGGGGCGAGGGCTATGGCTACACCTTC. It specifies CASSPPAGGEGYGYTF.

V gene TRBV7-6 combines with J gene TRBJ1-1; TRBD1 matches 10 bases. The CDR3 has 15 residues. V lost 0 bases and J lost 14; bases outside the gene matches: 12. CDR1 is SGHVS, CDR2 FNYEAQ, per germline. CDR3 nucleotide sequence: TGTGCCAGCAGCTTAGCGGAGACAGGGGGCGCGGGACAATTCTTT. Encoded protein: CASSLAETGGAGQFF.

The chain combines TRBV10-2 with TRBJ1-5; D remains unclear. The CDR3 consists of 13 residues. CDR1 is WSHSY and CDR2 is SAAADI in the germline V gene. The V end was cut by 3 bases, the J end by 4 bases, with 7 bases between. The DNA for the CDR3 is TGCGCCAGCAGTGAAGGGAGGAATCAGCCCCAGCATTTT. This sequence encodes CASSEGRNQPQHF.

The CDR3 DNA reads TGTGCCAGCTCACCATCCATAGCGGACACTGAAGCTTTCTTT. Translating it yields CASSPSIADTEAFF. V and J are TRBV18 and TRBJ1-1; D remains ambiguous. From germline, CDR1 is KGHSH and CDR2 LQKENI. V gave up 2 bases and J gave up 3 bases, with 10 bases separating them. This CDR3 region has 14 residues.

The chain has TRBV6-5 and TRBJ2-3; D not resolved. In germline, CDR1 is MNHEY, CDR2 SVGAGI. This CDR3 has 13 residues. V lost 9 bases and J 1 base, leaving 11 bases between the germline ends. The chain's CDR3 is CASVRSGTDTQYF. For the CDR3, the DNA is TGTGCCAGTGTAAGGAGCGGCACAGATACGCAGTATTTT.

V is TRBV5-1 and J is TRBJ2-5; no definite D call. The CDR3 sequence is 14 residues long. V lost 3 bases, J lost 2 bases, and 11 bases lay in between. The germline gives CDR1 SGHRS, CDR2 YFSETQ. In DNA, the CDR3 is TGCGCCAGCAGCTGGTCCGTTAGTCAAGAGACCCAGTACTTC. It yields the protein CASSWSVSQETQYF.

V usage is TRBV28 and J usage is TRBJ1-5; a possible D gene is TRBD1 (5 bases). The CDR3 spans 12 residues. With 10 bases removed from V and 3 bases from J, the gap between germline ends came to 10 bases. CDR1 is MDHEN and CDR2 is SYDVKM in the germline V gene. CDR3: CAKDISNQPQHF. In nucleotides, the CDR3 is TGTGCCAAGGACATCTCCAATCAGCCCCAGCATTTT.

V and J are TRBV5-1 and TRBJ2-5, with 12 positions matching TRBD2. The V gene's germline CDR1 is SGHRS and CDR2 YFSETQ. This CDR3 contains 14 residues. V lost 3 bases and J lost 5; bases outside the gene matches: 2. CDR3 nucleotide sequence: TGCGCCAGCAGCTCCGGGACTAGCGGGGAGACCCAGTACTTC. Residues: CASSSGTSGETQYF. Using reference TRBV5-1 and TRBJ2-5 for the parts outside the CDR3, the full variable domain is KAGVTQTPRYLIKTRGQQVTLSCSPISGHRSVSWYQQTPGQGLQFLFEYFSETQRNKGNFPGRFSGRQFSNSRSEMNVSTLELGDSALYLCASSSGTSGETQYFGPGTRLLVL.

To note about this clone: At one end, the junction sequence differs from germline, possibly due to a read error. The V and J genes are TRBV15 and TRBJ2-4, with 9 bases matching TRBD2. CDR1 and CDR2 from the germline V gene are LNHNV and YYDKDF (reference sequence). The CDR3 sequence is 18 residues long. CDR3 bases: TGTGCCACCGGGCCGAGGGCGGGAGGGCCTTTAGCCAAAAACAGTCAGTACTTC. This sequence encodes CATGPRAGGPLAKNSQYF.

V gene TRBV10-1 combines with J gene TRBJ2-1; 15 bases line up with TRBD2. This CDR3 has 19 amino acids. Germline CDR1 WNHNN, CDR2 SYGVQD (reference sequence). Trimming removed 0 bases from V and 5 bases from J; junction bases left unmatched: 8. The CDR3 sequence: CASSESRTSGRAKNNEQFF. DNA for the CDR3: TGCGCCAGCAGTGAGTCAAGGACTAGCGGGAGGGCGAAGAACAATGAGCAGTTCTTC.

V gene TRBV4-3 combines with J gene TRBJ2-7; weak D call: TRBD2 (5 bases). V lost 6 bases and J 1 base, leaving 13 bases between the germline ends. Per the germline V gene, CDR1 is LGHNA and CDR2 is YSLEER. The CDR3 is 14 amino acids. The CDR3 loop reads CASSPGRDSYEQYF. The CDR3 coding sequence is TGCGCCAGCAGTCCCGGCCGGGATTCCTACGAGCAGTACTTC.

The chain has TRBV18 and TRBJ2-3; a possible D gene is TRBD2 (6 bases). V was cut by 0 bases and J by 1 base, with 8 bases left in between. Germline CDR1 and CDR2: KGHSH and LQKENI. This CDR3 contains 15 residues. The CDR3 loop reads CASSPPGGGTDTQYF. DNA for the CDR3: TGTGCCAGCTCACCACCGGGCGGGGGCACAGATACGCAGTATTTT.

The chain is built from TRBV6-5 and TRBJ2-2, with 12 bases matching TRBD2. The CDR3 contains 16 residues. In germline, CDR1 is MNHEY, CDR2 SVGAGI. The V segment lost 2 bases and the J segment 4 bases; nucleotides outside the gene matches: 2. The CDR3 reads CASSYLAGGSTGELFF. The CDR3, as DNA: TGTGCCAGCAGTTACCTAGCGGGAGGGAGCACCGGGGAGCTGTTTTTT.